This passage covers 27 T cell receptor beta chains from one sample sequenced in a study of response to subunit inactivated influenza vaccine (dated by TCRdb to 2016 to 2019). Library generation was performed with RT-PCR. Sequencing was performed on an Illumina HiSeq 2500. TCRdb trimmed public reads at Q25 via fastp, called clones via MiXCR and kept in-frame beta chains. Records with the same CDR3 protein are collapsed into one entry carrying the most frequent genes and DNA. The sample profile shows 500,000 to 650,000 distinct CDR3 sequences; 7.5% to 8.5% of them were found once. In total, the top ten clones hold 13% of the sample. Sample: PBMCs from blood, taken approximately 25 months after vaccination. The receptors shown here come from a man in his fifties or sixties who received an inactivated influenza vaccine. Donor details come from another sample of the same person, matched by shared clones.

V and J are TRBV6-2 or TRBV6-3 and TRBJ1-5, with 9 bases lining up with TRBD1. The DNA end is a closer match to TRBJ2-3, so the J assignment may be wrong. Germline CDR1 and CDR2: MNHEY and SVGEGT. The CDR3 has 14 residues. The CDR3 is CASSWTGANQPQYF. The CDR3 nucleotides read TGTGCCAGCAGTTGGACAGGGGCGAATCAGCCCCAGTATTTT.

This clonotype was seen only a few times. CDR3 bases: TGTGCCAGCACCTACGACAGGAGCTACACTGAAGCTTTCTTT. Protein product: CASTYDRSYTEAFF. V and J are TRBV12-3 or TRBV12-4 and TRBJ1-1, with a weak D call TRBD1 (6 bases). The CDR3 totals 14 residues. V gave up 7 bases and J gave up 3 bases, with 15 bases separating them.

The chain has TRBV5-1 and TRBJ2-4, with TRBD2 matching 8 bases. Losses at the gene ends were 6 bases for V and 6 bases for J; bases not matched to a gene: 11. This CDR3 is built from 15 residues. Germline values: CDR1 SGHRS, CDR2 YFSETQ. The CDR3 protein is CASNADSGVSNIQYF. The CDR3 DNA is TGCGCCAGCAACGCCGATAGCGGGGTTTCAAACATTCAGTACTTC.

This clonotype was seen only a few times. CDR3 sequence (DNA): TGTGCCAGCAGCTCCGCGGGACAGAGTTACAATGAGCAGTTCTTC. Residues: CASSSAGQSYNEQFF. This chain links TRBV5-6 with TRBJ2-1; maybe TRBD1 (7 bases). Trimming removed 3 bases at V and 4 bases at J, with 14 bases between. Germline V CDR1 and CDR2: SGHDT, YYEEEE. This CDR3 is 15 amino acids long.

This clonotype turned up a few times. This rearrangement joins TRBV18 to TRBJ2-7; perhaps D is TRBD1 or TRBD2 (5 bases each). Germline values: CDR1 KGHSH, CDR2 LQKENI. The germline V and J ends were trimmed by 3 bases and 3 bases, with 9 bases remaining between them. CDR3 size: 13 residues. The CDR3 DNA reads TGTGCCAGCTCACCCCGGGACCTCTACGAGCAGTACTTC. Translation gives CASSPRDLYEQYF.

This clonotype has only a few counts. CDR3 amino acids: CASSFEPVGENADTQYF. CDR3 nucleotides: TGTGCCAGCAGCTTCGAGCCCGTAGGGGAGAACGCAGATACGCAGTATTTT. The chain is built from TRBV5-4 and TRBJ2-3, with D possibly being TRBD1 or TRBD2 (5 bases each). CDR3 length: 17 amino acids. Trimming took off 2 bases at V and 4 bases at J, with 20 bases between the two ends. The germline V gene encodes CDR1 SGHNT and CDR2 YYREEE (reference sequence).

This clonotype was recorded at least ten times. This chain connects TRBV7-8 to TRBJ1-2; tentative D call: TRBD1 (6 bases). Germline V gene data show CDR1 as SGHVS and CDR2 as FQNEAQ. This CDR3 contains 13 residues. The ends were cut back, 5 bases at V and 6 bases at J, with 13 bases in the middle. In DNA, the CDR3 is TGTGCCAGCAGCCCAGGAGGGGGGGATGGCTACACCTTC. It yields the protein CASSPGGGDGYTF.

A word on this clonotype: This could be a read error, since a much larger clone is one nucleotide away. The V gene is TRBV20-1, the J gene TRBJ1-1; a weak D match, TRBD1 (5 bases). Germline V CDR1 and CDR2: DFQATT, SNEGSKA (reference sequence). The CDR3 has 12 residues. CDR3 loop: CSARKGTTETFF. For the CDR3, the DNA is TGCAGTGCTAGGAAGGGGACCACTGAAACTTTCTTT.

This rearrangement joins TRBV7-2 to TRBJ2-5; 9 nucleotides match TRBD1. Losses at the gene ends were 5 bases for V and 5 bases for J; bases not matched to a gene: 9. Germline values: CDR1 SGHTA, CDR2 FQGNSA. CDR3 length: 15 residues. The CDR3 DNA follows: TGTGCCAGCAGCCCACAGGGGGCAGGCTTGGAGACCCAGTACTTC. It translates to CASSPQGAGLETQYF.

The chain combines TRBV10-3 with TRBJ2-7; 9 nucleotides align to TRBD2. Unmatched junction bases numbered 15, after V lost 3 bases and J lost 9 bases. This CDR3 contains 16 residues. In germline, CDR1 is ENHRY, CDR2 SYGVKD. The DNA of the CDR3 is TGTGCCATCAGTGACCCGACTAGCGGAGGGTCCCCGTGGCAGTACTTC. Translation gives CAISDPTSGGSPWQYF.

This clonotype was picked up a small number of times. The chain couples TRBV15 to TRBJ2-7; D possibly corresponds to TRBD1 (6 bases). The CDR3 runs to 14 residues. The germline V gene has CDR1 LNHNV and CDR2 YYDKDF (reference sequence). The V gene lost 0 bases and the J gene lost 7 bases, with 13 bases spanning the gap. The CDR3 protein is CATSRDPRGEEQYF. DNA of the CDR3: TGTGCCACCAGCAGAGATCCCAGGGGCGAGGAGCAGTACTTC.

J is TRBJ1-2 and V is TRBV6-2 or TRBV6-3; no definite D call. This CDR3 region has 15 residues. V was cut by 7 bases and J by 4 bases, with 19 bases left in between. Germline V gene data show CDR1 as MNHEY and CDR2 as SVGEGT. This chain's CDR3 is CASIDGVIRSYGYTF. The CDR3 DNA is TGTGCCAGCATCGACGGGGTCATAAGGAGCTATGGCTACACCTTC.

At least ten counts were recorded for this clonotype. The chain joins TRBV7-2 to TRBJ2-1; 11 bases fit TRBD2. Germline V gene lookup returns CDR1 SGHTA and CDR2 FQGNSA. Germline trimming cut 1 base from V and 8 bases from J; bases unmatched to any gene: 7. The CDR3 runs 16 residues. The CDR3 loop reads CASSLDRLAGGDEQFF. The CDR3 region has the DNA TGTGCCAGCAGCTTAGATCGCCTAGCGGGAGGCGATGAGCAGTTCTTC.

A few counts support this clonotype. The V call is TRBV3-1, the J call TRBJ1-1; D might be TRBD1 (6 bases). The ends were cut back, 7 bases at V and 7 bases at J, with 13 bases in the middle. Germline CDR1 LGHDT, CDR2 YNNKEL (reference sequence). The CDR3 spans 12 residues. The CDR3 protein is CASTSGVGEAFF. The CDR3 DNA is TGTGCCAGCACCTCAGGGGTGGGTGAAGCTTTCTTT.

This clonotype was seen a few times. The CDR3 spells CAISGPLAGGREQYF. In DNA form, the CDR3 reads TGTGCCATCAGTGGGCCACTAGCGGGAGGGCGCGAGCAGTACTTC. The V gene is TRBV10-3, the J gene TRBJ2-7; 13 positions match TRBD2. The CDR3 consists of 15 residues. CDR1 and CDR2 from the germline V gene are ENHRY and SYGVKD. The trim removed 4 bases at V and 6 bases at J, leaving 6 bases unmatched.

This clonotype was seen many times. The genes are TRBV4-2 and TRBJ2-5; TRBD2 aligns across 9 bases. This CDR3 contains 17 residues. J was trimmed by 1 base and V by 1 base; bases with no gene match: 7. Germline CDR1 is LGHNA and CDR2 is YNFKEQ. The CDR3 is CASSQGTSGGPQETQYF. CDR3 sequence (DNA): TGTGCCAGCAGCCAAGGGACGAGCGGGGGGCCCCAAGAGACCCAGTACTTC.

The chain couples TRBV20-1 to TRBJ2-3; D may be TRBD1 or TRBD2 (7 bases each). Trimming removed 4 bases at V and 5 bases at J, with 16 bases between. CDR3 size: 14 residues. The V gene's germline CDR1 is DFQATT and CDR2 SNEGSKA (reference sequence). CDR3 in amino acids: CSATRQGGEDTQYF. The CDR3 coding sequence is TGCAGTGCTACACGACAGGGAGGGGAAGATACGCAGTATTTT.

This clonotype showed up many times. The genes are TRBV6-5 and TRBJ2-5; maybe TRBD2 (5 bases). This CDR3 is 14 amino acids long. CDR1 and CDR2 from the germline V gene are MNHEY and SVGAGI. Trimming cost V 0 bases and J 5 bases, with 10 bases left between them. The CDR3 sequence: CASSYSTRVETQYF. The CDR3 region has the DNA TGTGCCAGCAGTTACTCAACTAGGGTGGAGACCCAGTACTTC.

This clonotype has more than one count but fewer than ten. The CDR3 region has the DNA TGTGCCAGCTCTCCAGACAGGGGGCTATTCAATGAGCAGTTCTTC. This translates into CASSPDRGLFNEQFF. The chain joins TRBV18 to TRBJ2-1; the match to TRBD1 covers 10 bases. Germline V gene lookup returns CDR1 KGHSH and CDR2 LQKENI. There are 15 residues in the CDR3. Germline trimming cut 6 bases from V and 6 bases from J; bases unmatched to any gene: 8. The entire variable domain, with the rest obtained from reference TRBV18 and TRBJ2-1, is as follows: NAGVMQNPRHLVRRRGQEARLRCSPMKGHSHVYWYRQLPEEGLKFMVYLQKENIIDESGMPKERFSAEFPKEGPSILRIQQVVRGDSAAYFCASSPDRGLFNEQFFGPGTRLTVL.

This clonotype was detected a few times. The rearrangement joins TRBV7-9 to TRBJ2-7, with unresolved D. The V gene lost 5 bases and the J gene lost 2 bases, with 13 bases spanning the gap. Germline CDR1 SEHNR, CDR2 FQNEAQ (reference sequence). This CDR3 comprises 14 residues. The CDR3 DNA follows: TGTGCCAGCAGCCTCCCGGGCCCTGCCTACGAGCAGTACTTC. This gives the protein CASSLPGPAYEQYF.

This clonotype was picked up a small number of times. V usage is TRBV4-3 and J usage is TRBJ1-4; D not certain. The germline V gene encodes CDR1 LGHNA and CDR2 YSLEER. Trimming took 1 base from V and 8 from J, leaving 11 bases between them. The CDR3 loop spans 14 amino acids. The CDR3 spells CASSQGVAREKLFF. CDR3 nucleotides: TGCGCCAGCAGCCAAGGAGTTGCTAGGGAAAAACTGTTTTTT.

This clonotype was seen just once. This chain joins TRBV7-9 and TRBJ2-3; 8 nucleotides agree with TRBD1. Germline-derived CDR1 and CDR2 are SEHNR and FQNEAQ (reference sequence). This CDR3 spans 13 amino acids. CDR3 sequence reads: CASYQGATDTQYF. CDR3 nucleotides: TGTGCTAGCTACCAGGGGGCGACAGATACGCAGTATTTT.

This clonotype was seen ten or more times. The chain links TRBV9 to TRBJ2-1; D may be TRBD2 (5 bases). The germline V gene has CDR1 SGDLS and CDR2 YYNGEE. The CDR3 spans 13 residues. V lost 0 bases, J lost 10 bases, and 11 bases lay in between. CDR3 in amino acids: CASSVGLALEQFF. CDR3 bases: TGTGCCAGCAGCGTAGGGCTAGCTTTAGAGCAGTTCTTC.

This clonotype has a handful of counts. The gene calls are TRBV7-2 and TRBJ1-2; no clear D gene. CDR1 and CDR2 from the germline V gene are SGHTA and FQGNSA. V was cut by 1 base and J by 3 bases, with 9 bases left in between. This CDR3 is built from 14 residues. CDR3 protein: CASSLGSQYYGYTF. CDR3 nucleotide sequence: TGTGCCAGCAGCTTAGGCAGCCAGTACTATGGCTACACCTTC.

This clonotype was observed many times. This chain links TRBV7-9 with TRBJ1-1, with 8 bases identical to TRBD1. Germline V gene data show CDR1 as SEHNR and CDR2 as FQNEAQ (reference sequence). V lost 1 base and J lost 4; bases outside the gene matches: 5. The CDR3 contains 15 residues. The CDR3 here is CASSLVGQAFTEAFF. CDR3 sequence (DNA): TGTGCCAGCAGCTTAGTGGGACAGGCATTCACTGAAGCTTTCTTT.

The J gene is TRBJ2-7, the V gene TRBV25-1, with TRBD1 matching over 8 bases. This CDR3 comprises 14 residues. Trimming removed 4 bases from V and 3 bases from J; junction bases left unmatched: 5. Germline V gives CDR1 MGHDK, CDR2 SYGVNS. This chain's CDR3 is CASSATGVGYEQYF. The CDR3 nucleotides read TGTGCCAGCAGTGCGACAGGGGTTGGCTACGAGCAGTACTTC.

This clonotype has a handful of counts. This rearrangement joins TRBV11-2 to TRBJ2-2, with D possibly being TRBD1 (6 bases). The CDR3 runs to 15 residues. Trimming removed 3 bases at V and 5 bases at J, with 13 bases between. CDR1 and CDR2 (germline): SGHAT, FQNNGV. This chain's CDR3 is CASSFSGARTGELFF. In DNA form, the CDR3 reads TGTGCCAGCAGCTTCTCAGGGGCGAGGACCGGGGAGCTGTTTTTT.